The entry that follows covers one T cell receptor beta chain sequence. Per the germline V gene, CDR1 is LGHDT and CDR2 is YNNKEL (reference sequence). V shed 2 bases, J shed 4 bases, and the junction held 0 bases outside the gene matches. The CDR3 is 13 amino acids. The record originates from a study of blood T cell repertoires in COVID-19. Study context: From the United States, Italy and Spain came samples of acute and convalescent COVID-19. T cells, B-cell-depleted T cells, or PBMCs supplied cDNA or gDNA.

As processed by the authors: Quantification of nucleated cells was approximated via reference gene primer amplification. The table came from immunoSEQ multiplex PCR; TCRdb's copy has only in-frame clones and leaves some out. For V, J and clone size, that table is used; D and trimming come from the DNA. The data show about 200,000 clones, with roughly nine tenths seen just once and 2.2% held by the top ten. This sequence was found in a woman between 45 and 60 years old with acute or convalescent COVID-19. The rearrangement joins TRBV3-1 (or the pseudogene TRBV3-2) to TRBJ2-5; TRBD2 agrees at 8 bases. Sequencing was carried out using peripheral blood. In DNA form, the CDR3 reads TGTGCCAGCAGCCAACTAGCGGGAGAGACCCAGTACTTC. Protein sequence: CASSQLAGETQYF.